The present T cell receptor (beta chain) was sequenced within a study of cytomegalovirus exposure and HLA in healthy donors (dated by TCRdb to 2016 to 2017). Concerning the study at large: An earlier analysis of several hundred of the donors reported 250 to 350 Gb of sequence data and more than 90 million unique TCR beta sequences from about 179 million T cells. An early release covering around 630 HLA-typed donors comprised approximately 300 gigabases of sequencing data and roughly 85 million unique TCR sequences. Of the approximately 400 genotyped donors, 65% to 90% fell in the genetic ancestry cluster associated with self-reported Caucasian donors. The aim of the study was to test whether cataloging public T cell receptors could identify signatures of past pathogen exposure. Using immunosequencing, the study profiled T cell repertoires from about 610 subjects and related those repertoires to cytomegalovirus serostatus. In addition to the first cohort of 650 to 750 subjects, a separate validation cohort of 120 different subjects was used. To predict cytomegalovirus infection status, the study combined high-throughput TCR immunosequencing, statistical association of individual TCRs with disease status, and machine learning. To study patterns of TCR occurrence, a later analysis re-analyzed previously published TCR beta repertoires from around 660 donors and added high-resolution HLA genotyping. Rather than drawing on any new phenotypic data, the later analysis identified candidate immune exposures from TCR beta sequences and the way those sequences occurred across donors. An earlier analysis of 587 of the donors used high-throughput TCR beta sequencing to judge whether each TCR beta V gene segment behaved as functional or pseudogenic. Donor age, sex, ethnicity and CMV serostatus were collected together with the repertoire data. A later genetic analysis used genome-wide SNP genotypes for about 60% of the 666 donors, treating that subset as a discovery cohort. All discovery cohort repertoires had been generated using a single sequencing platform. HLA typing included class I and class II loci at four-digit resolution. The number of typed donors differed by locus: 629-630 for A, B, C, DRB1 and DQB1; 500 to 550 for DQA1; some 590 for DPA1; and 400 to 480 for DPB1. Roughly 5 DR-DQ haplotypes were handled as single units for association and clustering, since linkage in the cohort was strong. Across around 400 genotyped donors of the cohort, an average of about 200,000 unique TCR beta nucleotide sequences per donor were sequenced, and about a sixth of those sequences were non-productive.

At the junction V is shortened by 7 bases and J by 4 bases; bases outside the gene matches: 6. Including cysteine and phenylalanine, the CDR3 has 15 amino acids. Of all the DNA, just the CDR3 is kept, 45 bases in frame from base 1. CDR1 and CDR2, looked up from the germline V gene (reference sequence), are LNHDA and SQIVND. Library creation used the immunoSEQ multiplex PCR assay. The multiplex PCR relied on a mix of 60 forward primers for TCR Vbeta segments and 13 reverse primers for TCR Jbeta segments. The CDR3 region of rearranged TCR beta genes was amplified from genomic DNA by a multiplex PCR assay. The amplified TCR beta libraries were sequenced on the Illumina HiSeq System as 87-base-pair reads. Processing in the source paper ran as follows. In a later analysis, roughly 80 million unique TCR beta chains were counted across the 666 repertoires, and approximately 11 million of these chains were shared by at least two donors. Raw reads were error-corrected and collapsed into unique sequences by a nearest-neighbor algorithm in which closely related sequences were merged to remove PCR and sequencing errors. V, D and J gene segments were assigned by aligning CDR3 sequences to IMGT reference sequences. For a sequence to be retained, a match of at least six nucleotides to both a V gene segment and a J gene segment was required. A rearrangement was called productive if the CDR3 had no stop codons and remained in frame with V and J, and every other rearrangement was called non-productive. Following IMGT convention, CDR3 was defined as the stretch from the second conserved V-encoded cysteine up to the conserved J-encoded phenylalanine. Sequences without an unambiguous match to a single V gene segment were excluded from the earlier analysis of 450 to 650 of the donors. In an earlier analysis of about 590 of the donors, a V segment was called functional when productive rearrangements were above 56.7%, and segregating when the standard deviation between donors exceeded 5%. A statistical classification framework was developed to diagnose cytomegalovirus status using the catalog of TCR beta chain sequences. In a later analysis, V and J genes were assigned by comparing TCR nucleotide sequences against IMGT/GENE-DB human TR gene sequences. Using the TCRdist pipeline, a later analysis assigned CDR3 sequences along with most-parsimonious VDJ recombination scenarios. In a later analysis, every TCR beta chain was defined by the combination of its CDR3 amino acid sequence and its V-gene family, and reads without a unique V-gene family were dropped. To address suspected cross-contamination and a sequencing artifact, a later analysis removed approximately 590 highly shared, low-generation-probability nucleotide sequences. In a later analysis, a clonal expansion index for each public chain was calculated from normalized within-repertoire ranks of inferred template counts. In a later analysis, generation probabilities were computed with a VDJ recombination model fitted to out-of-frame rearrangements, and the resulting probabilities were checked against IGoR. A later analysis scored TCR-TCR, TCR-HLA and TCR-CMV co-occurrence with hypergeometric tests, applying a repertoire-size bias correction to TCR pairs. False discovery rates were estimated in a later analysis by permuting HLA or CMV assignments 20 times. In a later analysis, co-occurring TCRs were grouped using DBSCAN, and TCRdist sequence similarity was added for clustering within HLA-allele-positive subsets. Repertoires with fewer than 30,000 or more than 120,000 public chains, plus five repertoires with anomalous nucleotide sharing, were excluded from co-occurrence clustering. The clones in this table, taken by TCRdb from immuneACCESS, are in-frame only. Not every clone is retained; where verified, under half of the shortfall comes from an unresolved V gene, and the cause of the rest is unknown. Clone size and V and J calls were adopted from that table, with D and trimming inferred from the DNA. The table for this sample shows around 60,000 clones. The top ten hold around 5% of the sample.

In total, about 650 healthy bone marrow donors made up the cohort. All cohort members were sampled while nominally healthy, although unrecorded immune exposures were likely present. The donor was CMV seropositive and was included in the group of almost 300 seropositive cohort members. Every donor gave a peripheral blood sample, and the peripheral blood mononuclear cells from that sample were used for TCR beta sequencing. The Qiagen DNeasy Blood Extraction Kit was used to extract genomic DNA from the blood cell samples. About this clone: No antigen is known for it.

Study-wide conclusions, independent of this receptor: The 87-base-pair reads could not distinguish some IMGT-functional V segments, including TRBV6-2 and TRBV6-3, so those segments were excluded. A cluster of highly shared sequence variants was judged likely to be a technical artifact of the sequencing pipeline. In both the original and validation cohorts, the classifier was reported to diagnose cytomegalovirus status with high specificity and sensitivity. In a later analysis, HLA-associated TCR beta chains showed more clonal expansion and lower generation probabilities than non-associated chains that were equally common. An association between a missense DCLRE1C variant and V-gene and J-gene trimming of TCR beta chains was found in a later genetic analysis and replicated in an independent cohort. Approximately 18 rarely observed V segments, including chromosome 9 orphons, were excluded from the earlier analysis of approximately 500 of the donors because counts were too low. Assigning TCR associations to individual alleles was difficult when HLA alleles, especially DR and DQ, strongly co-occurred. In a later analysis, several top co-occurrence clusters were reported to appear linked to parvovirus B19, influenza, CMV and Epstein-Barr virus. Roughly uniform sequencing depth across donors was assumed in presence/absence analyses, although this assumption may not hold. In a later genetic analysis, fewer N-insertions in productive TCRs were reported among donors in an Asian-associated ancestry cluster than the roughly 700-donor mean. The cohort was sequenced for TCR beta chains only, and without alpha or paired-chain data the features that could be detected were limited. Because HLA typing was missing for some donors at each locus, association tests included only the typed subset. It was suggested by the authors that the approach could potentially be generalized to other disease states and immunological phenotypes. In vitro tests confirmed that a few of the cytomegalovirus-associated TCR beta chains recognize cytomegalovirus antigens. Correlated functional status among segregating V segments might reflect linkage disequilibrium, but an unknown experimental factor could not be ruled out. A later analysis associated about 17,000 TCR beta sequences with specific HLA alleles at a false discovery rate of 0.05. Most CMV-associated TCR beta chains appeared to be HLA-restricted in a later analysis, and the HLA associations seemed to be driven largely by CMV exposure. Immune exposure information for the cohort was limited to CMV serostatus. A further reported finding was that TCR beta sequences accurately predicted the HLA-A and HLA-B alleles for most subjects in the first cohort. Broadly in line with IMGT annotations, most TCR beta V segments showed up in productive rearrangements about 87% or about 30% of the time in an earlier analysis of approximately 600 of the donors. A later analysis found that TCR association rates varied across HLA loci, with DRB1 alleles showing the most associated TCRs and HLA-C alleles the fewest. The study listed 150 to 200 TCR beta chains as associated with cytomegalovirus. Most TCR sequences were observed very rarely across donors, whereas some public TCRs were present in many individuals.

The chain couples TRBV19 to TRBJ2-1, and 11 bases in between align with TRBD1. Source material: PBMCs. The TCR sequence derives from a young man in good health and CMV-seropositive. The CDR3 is CASKNRDRGYNEQFF. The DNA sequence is TGTGCCAGTAAAAATCGGGACAGGGGGTACAATGAGCAGTTCTTC.